A selection of T cell receptor beta chains follows, all from one sample in a study of control samples from healthy donors and cancer patients. Generated by immunoSEQ multiplex PCR, the TCRdb table keeps only in-frame clones and is missing some. The table records more than 85,000 clones, over 75% of them present only once. Sample: blood. These receptors were taken from a human donor in good health. The donor label of this sample is uncertain. Each CDR3 is given with its conserved first and last residue. Rows may omit the clone size; those that give it use once, few, many or a size class.

J | V | size | CDR3
TRBJ1-5 | TRBV30 | NA | CAFNREGEQPQHF
TRBJ1-2 | TRBV7-8 | NA | CASSLAARTITRDRAF
TRBJ2-3 | TRBV5-1 | NA | CASSLSGQGASDTQYF
TRBJ1-2 | TRBV7-9 | NA | CASSLTDGTNYGYTF
TRBJ2-3 | TRBV11-2 | once | CASSRLGSSTDTQYF
TRBJ1-6 | TRBV30 | NA | CAWETGGRRSPLHF
TRBJ1-2 | TRBV10-3 | NA | CAISQDLTRYGYTF
TRBJ2-1 | TRBV5-1 | NA | CASSLVGTSSNEQFF
TRBJ2-2 | TRBV27 | NA | CASSLLYGSSGGVTNTGELFF
TRBJ2-4 | TRBV7-8 | NA | CASSPGTGGIQYF
TRBJ1-5 | TRBV18 | NA | CASSPTGNQPQHF